This T cell receptor (beta chain) was retrieved from a study of blood T cell repertoires in COVID-19. In germline, CDR1 is SGHRS, CDR2 YFSETQ. V lost 4 bases to trimming and J lost 2 bases, with 7 bases between them. CDR3 size: 12 residues. Sequencing used immunoSEQ multiplex PCR; TCRdb keeps in-frame clones, though not all of them. The sample lists over 200,000 clones, over 70% occurring once. This receptor was identified in a woman under 40 who had been exposed to COVID-19. The J gene is TRBJ2-7, the V gene TRBV5-1; D remains unclear. The sequenced sample consisted of PBMCs or T cells enriched from blood (not recorded which). The CDR3 is CASSENPYEQYF. The CDR3 nucleotides read TGCGCCAGCAGCGAGAATCCCTACGAGCAGTACTTC.